These 27 T cell receptor beta chains share one sample of origin, sequenced in a study of T cells in Graves' hyperthyroidism and ophthalmopathy. RNA transcripts provided the source from which TCR beta CDR3 regions were amplified. The primer set for the first-round RT-PCR of the TCR CDR3 was HTBI. TCRdb called the multiplex PCR reads again in MiXCR, with one record for every CDR3 protein. This repertoire shows some 620,000 distinct CDR3 sequences, about 16% found once; its top ten account for 3.5% to 4%. The specimen was blood. The receptors shown here come from a woman younger than 45 with Graves' hyperthyroidism.

A few counts support this clonotype. The chain joins TRBV29-1 to TRBJ1-2; no definite D call. Trimming took off 7 bases at V and 3 bases at J, with 18 bases between the two ends. This CDR3 is 14 amino acids long. Looked up from germline, CDR1 is SQVTM and CDR2 is ANQGSEA. The CDR3 nucleotides are TGCAGCGCCGAGGGCCGGCAGGCTGACTATGGCTACACCTTC. It yields the protein CSAEGRQADYGYTF.

The J gene is TRBJ2-1, the V gene TRBV11-3; TRBD2 matches 8 bases. The germline V gene has CDR1 SGHNT and CDR2 YENEEA. The CDR3 extends over 12 amino acids. The ends lost 4 bases at V and 13 bases at J; junction bases unmatched: 6. The CDR3 DNA reads TGTGCCAGCAGCTCTCTAGCGGGTAGCCAGTTCTTC. Protein product: CASSSLAGSQFF.

This clonotype showed up many times. The chain combines TRBV28 with TRBJ2-2; no definite D call. The germline gives CDR1 MDHEN, CDR2 SYDVKM. The CDR3 consists of 16 residues. V lost 2 bases and J lost 1, with 11 bases in between. The CDR3 coding sequence is TGTGCCAGCAGTTTACAAAAGAAGATGAACACCGGGGAGCTGTTTTTT. The encoded protein is CASSLQKKMNTGELFF.

Worth noting for this clonotype: A much larger clone sits a single nucleotide away, making a read error possible. The chain couples TRBV13 to TRBJ2-7, with 7 bases identical to TRBD2. The CDR3 is 15 residues long. Germline-derived CDR1 and CDR2 are PRHDT and FYEKMQ (reference sequence). The CDR3 coding sequence is TGTGCCAGCCGTCGACCCGGCGGGAGTTCATACGAGCGGTACTTC. As protein: CASRRPGGSSYERYF.

Regarding this clonotype: The junction shows a germline mismatch at one end, possibly a read error. This sequence joins TRBV9 and TRBJ2-1; 12 nucleotides match TRBD2. The CDR3 contains 15 residues. Germline assignment: CDR1 SGDLS and CDR2 YYNGEE. CDR3: CASNVGLAGHNEQFF. Here the CDR3 DNA reads TGTGCCAGCAACGTAGGACTAGCGGGACACAATGAGCAGTTCTTC.

The table lists this clonotype with many counts. V gene TRBV5-1 combines with J gene TRBJ1-2; no definite D call. V shed 4 bases and J shed 2 bases, with 15 bases lying between them. This CDR3 has 15 amino acids. Germline CDR1 SGHRS, CDR2 YFSETQ. The CDR3 loop is CASSREVGNNYGYTF. CDR3 in DNA: TGCGCCAGCAGCCGGGAAGTGGGTAACAACTATGGCTACACCTTC.

The chain joins TRBV27 to TRBJ1-1; tentative D call: TRBD1 (6 bases). V gave up 2 bases and J gave up 5 bases, with 12 bases separating them. The CDR3 totals 14 residues. Per the germline V gene, CDR1 is MNHEY and CDR2 is SMNVEV (reference sequence). The CDR3 nucleotides read TGTGCCAGCAGTTTAGTCGGGGACATGACTGAAGCTTTCTTT. Protein: CASSLVGDMTEAFF.

The table lists this clonotype with a few counts. The CDR3 DNA follows: TGTGCCAGCAGTTACGGGGATTACAATGAGCAGTTCTTC. Its protein is CASSYGDYNEQFF. The chain joins TRBV6-6 to TRBJ2-1; D is undetermined. Between the trimmed V and J ends, which lost 2 bases and 4 bases, there was a span of 6 bases. From germline, CDR1 is MNHNY and CDR2 SVGAGI (reference sequence). CDR3 length: 13 residues.

The CDR3 nucleotides read TGTGCCAGCAGTTTCGGGCTCTCATATGAGCAGTTCTTC. This encodes CASSFGLSYEQFF. This chain joins TRBV27 and TRBJ2-1, with D uncertain. CDR3 size: 13 residues. The germline V gene has CDR1 MNHEY and CDR2 SMNVEV (reference sequence). V lost 3 bases, J lost 8 bases, and 11 bases lay in between.

This clonotype was recorded a few times. The chain employs TRBV7-9 and TRBJ1-1; D call uncertain. The CDR3 loop spans 14 amino acids. V lost 5 bases, J lost 4 bases, and 14 bases lay in between. Germline V gene data show CDR1 as SEHNR and CDR2 as FQNEAQ (reference sequence). The CDR3 spells CASSPPRAPTEAFF. DNA for the CDR3: TGTGCCAGCAGCCCACCGAGGGCCCCCACTGAAGCTTTCTTT.

This clonotype has more than one count but fewer than ten. A read error is the likely source, as a far larger clone sits one nucleotide away. The rearrangement joins TRBV9 to TRBJ2-2, with D unclear. The CDR3 runs 12 residues. CDR1 and CDR2 from the germline V gene are SGDLS and YYNGEE. Trimming stripped 3 bases from V and 3 bases from J, with 3 bases between. Here the CDR3 reads CASSADTGELFF. CDR3 DNA: TGTGCCAGCAGCGCCGACACCGGGGAGCTGTTTTTT.

This clonotype was recorded many times. V gene TRBV24-1 combines with J gene TRBJ1-2; D is perhaps TRBD1 (5 bases). This CDR3 has 14 residues. Deletions cut 4 bases from V and 10 bases from J, with 18 bases between. Germline-derived CDR1 and CDR2 are KGHDR and SFDVKD. This CDR3 reads CATSEPGTDSPYTF. In DNA form, the CDR3 reads TGTGCCACCAGTGAACCCGGGACGGACTCACCCTACACCTTC.

At least ten counts were recorded for this clonotype. The chain couples TRBV20-1 to TRBJ2-3; D assignment may be TRBD1 or TRBD2 (5 bases each). CDR1 DFQATT and CDR2 SNEGSKA come from the germline V gene (reference sequence). This CDR3 contains 15 residues. With 0 bases removed from V and 1 base from J, the gap between germline ends came to 11 bases. CDR3: CSAREPGPGTDTQYF. For the CDR3, the DNA is TGCAGTGCTAGAGAACCGGGACCAGGCACAGATACGCAGTATTTT.

This clonotype was seen ten or more times. The chain uses TRBV28 and TRBJ2-7, with 15 nucleotides matching TRBD2. The V gene's germline CDR1 is MDHEN and CDR2 SYDVKM. V dropped 4 bases and J dropped 4; count of bases not matched to a gene: 8. The length of the CDR3 is 17 residues. CDR3 in amino acids: CASSSRSGLAGGYEQYF. The CDR3, as DNA: TGTGCCAGCAGTTCCCGTTCCGGACTAGCGGGAGGGTACGAGCAGTACTTC.

The rearrangement joins TRBV28 to TRBJ1-5, with 10 bases identical to TRBD1. Germline V gene sequence: CDR1 MDHEN, CDR2 SYDVKM. Trimming took 4 bases from V and 6 from J; bases not matched to a gene: 6. The CDR3 extends over 15 amino acids. The CDR3 bases are TGTGCCAGCAGTTGGGGGACAGGGGAGCTTCAGCCCCAGCATTTT. It translates to CASSWGTGELQPQHF.

V is TRBV5-1 and J is TRBJ2-1; 13 bases map to TRBD2. V lost 4 bases to trimming and J lost 0 bases; unmatched junction nucleotides: 7. CDR1 is SGHRS, CDR2 YFSETQ, per germline. The CDR3 sequence is 18 residues long. CDR3 in amino acids: CASSMGLAGLSSYNEQFF. For the CDR3, the DNA is TGCGCCAGCAGCATGGGACTAGCGGGACTGAGCTCCTACAATGAGCAGTTCTTC.

The chain joins TRBV9 to TRBJ1-4; 7 positions match TRBD1. Germline lookup yields CDR1 SGDLS and CDR2 YYNGEE. The J segment lost 0 bases and the V segment lost 3 bases, leaving 2 bases of the junction unmatched. The CDR3 runs 15 residues. DNA of the CDR3: TGTGCCAGCAGCGCCGGACAGGCAACTAATGAAAAACTGTTTTTT. This encodes CASSAGQATNEKLFF.

In the case of this clonotype: It may be a read error: a sequence one base away is much more abundant. The CDR3 does not end in the conserved phenylalanine or tryptophan, so this is likely a read error. This chain connects TRBV7-9 to TRBJ2-7; no firm D call. V dropped 4 bases and J dropped 7 bases, with 5 bases sitting between them. This CDR3 has 10 amino acids. Germline V CDR1 and CDR2: SEHNR, FQNEAQ (reference sequence). CDR3 sequence (DNA): TGTGCCAGCAGCTCGTCTGAGCAGTACCTC. This gives the protein CASSSSEQYL.

The sample holds many counts of this clonotype. The chain couples TRBV28 to TRBJ1-2; TRBD1 agrees at 7 bases. V lost 2 bases to trimming and J lost 6 bases; unmatched junction nucleotides: 3. The CDR3 extends over 13 amino acids. CDR1 and CDR2 (germline): MDHEN, SYDVKM. The CDR3 nucleotides read TGTGCCAGCAGTTTAGCGACAGGGAATGGCTACACCTTC. Translation: CASSLATGNGYTF.

There are many counts of this clonotype. The CDR3: CASGSYGTGGNEKLFF. Written as DNA, the CDR3 is TGCGCCAGCGGAAGCTACGGGACAGGGGGCAATGAAAAACTGTTTTTT. The chain couples TRBV5-1 to TRBJ1-4, with 12 bases lining up with TRBD1. The CDR3 is made up of 16 amino acids. With 7 bases clipped from V and 5 bases from J, the junction kept 9 bases outside the gene matches. CDR1 SGHRS and CDR2 YFSETQ come from the germline V gene.

This clonotype was seen a handful of times. The chain combines TRBV7-3 with TRBJ2-7, with no clear D. This CDR3 spans 14 amino acids. Germline-derived CDR1 and CDR2 are SGHTA and FQGTGA. V dropped 2 bases and J dropped 5 bases, with 13 bases sitting between them. The CDR3 sequence: CASSLVPGVHEQYF. The DNA of the CDR3 is TGTGCCAGCAGCTTAGTTCCGGGTGTCCACGAGCAGTACTTC. The full variable domain, rest sourced from reference TRBV7-3 and TRBJ2-7, is GAGVSQTPSNKVTEKGKYVELRCDPISGHTALYWYRQSLGQGPEFLIYFQGTGAADDSGLPNDRFFAVRPEGSVSTLKIQRTERGDSAVYLCASSLVPGVHEQYFGPGTRLTVT.

Details on this clonotype: This could be a read error, since a much larger clone is one nucleotide away. The V gene is TRBV2, the J gene TRBJ1-1; TRBD1 matches at 8 bases. The germline CDR1 and CDR2 sequences are SNHLY and FYNNEI. CDR3 length: 13 amino acids. The junction had 5 bases not matched to a gene; V was cut back by 6 bases and J by 5 bases. The CDR3: CASRETGETEAFF. The CDR3, as DNA: TGTGCCAGCAGGGAGACAGGGGAGACTGAAGCTTTCTTT.

Of note for this clonotype: Sequence at one end of the junction differs from germline and may be a read error. The V gene is TRBV7-9, the J gene TRBJ2-7; D might be TRBD2 (5 bases). Germline CDR1 and CDR2: SEHNR and FQNEAQ (reference sequence). The CDR3 sequence is 15 residues long. The CDR3 loop is CASSLPGLASSEQYF. CDR3 in DNA: TGTGCCAGCAGCTTACCCGGGCTAGCTTCCTCCGAGCAGTACTTC.

There are a few counts of this clonotype. V and J are TRBV19 and TRBJ2-2; D not certain. Germline CDR1 LNHDA, CDR2 SQIVND (reference sequence). CDR3 length equals 10 residues. Trimming shortened V by 8 bases and J by 7 bases, and 5 bases separated the two germline ends. The CDR3 sequence: CASFRGELFF. In nucleotides, the CDR3 is TGTGCCAGTTTCCGCGGGGAGCTGTTTTTT.

This clonotype was seen a few times. The rearrangement uses TRBV29-1 and TRBJ1-2; D gene unclear. The CDR3 consists of 14 residues. V lost 0 bases and J 2 bases, leaving 10 bases between the germline ends. Germline CDR1 and CDR2: SQVTM and ANQGSEA. CDR3 sequence reads: CSVEDWTVNYGYTF. The CDR3 region has the DNA TGCAGCGTTGAAGATTGGACGGTAAACTATGGCTACACCTTC.

This clonotype was seen many times. V is TRBV18 and J is TRBJ2-5; TRBD1 is a possible D gene (5 bases). Germline CDR1 reads KGHSH; CDR2 reads LQKENI. The CDR3 contains 15 residues. Trimming removed 2 bases from V and 3 bases from J, with 13 bases in between. Here the CDR3 reads CASSPYQGGEETQYF. The CDR3 nucleotides read TGTGCCAGCTCACCATACCAGGGTGGGGAAGAGACCCAGTACTTC.

This clonotype has at least ten counts. The chain uses TRBV28 and TRBJ2-7, with 9 bases aligning to TRBD1. Germline lookup yields CDR1 MDHEN and CDR2 SYDVKM. Trimming removed 6 bases from V and 2 bases from J; junction bases left unmatched: 8. The length of the CDR3 is 15 residues. The DNA for the CDR3 is TGTGCCAGCAGGTCCACCGGGACAGGGACCTACGAGCAGTACTTC. It yields the protein CASRSTGTGTYEQYF.